The 5 T cell receptor beta chains below all came from one sample that was sequenced in a study of OX40 agonist ivuxolimab in advanced cancers. Receptors were amplified or captured by the immunoSEQ multiplex PCR assay. Drawn from immuneACCESS, this table holds only the in-frame rearrangements with V and J called that TCRdb kept. Clones are partly lost; checked studies trace under half to an unresolved V gene and leave the rest unexplained. The sample yields around 53,000 clones; around four fifths were counted once. Clones ranked in the top ten supply approximately 2.8% of the sample. The sequencing here drew on CD4+ or CD8+ T cells sorted from blood, taken in a trial of the OX40 agonist ivuxolimab. The source of these receptors is an adult with an advanced solid tumor such as melanoma, head and neck, liver or kidney cancer.

The rearrangement joins TRBV6-5 to TRBJ2-7; 12 bases map to TRBD2. The V gene end was trimmed by 5 bases and the J gene end by 2 bases; junction bases not matched to a gene: 4. CDR1 is MNHEY, CDR2 SVGAGI, per germline. This CDR3 spans 15 amino acids. The DNA for the CDR3 is TGTGCCAGCAGTATTCTAGCGGGAGGGACCTACGAGCAGTACTTC. It specifies CASSILAGGTYEQYF.

The chain carries TRBV28 and TRBJ2-1; 12 bases align to TRBD2. The V gene end was trimmed by 6 bases and the J gene end by 5 bases; junction bases not matched to a gene: 8. Germline CDR1 and CDR2: MDHEN and SYDVKM. CDR3 length: 16 residues. CDR3 sequence (DNA): TGTGCCAGCAGGTACATACTAGCGGGAGGAGACAATGAGCAGTTCTTC. Translation gives CASRYILAGGDNEQFF.

This sequence joins TRBV10-3 and TRBJ2-3; D uncertain. V lost 5 bases and J 3 bases, leaving 12 bases between the germline ends. This CDR3 region has 14 residues. Germline V gene data show CDR1 as ENHRY and CDR2 as SYGVKD. Here the CDR3 reads CAISPSSSTDTQYF. CDR3 DNA: TGTGCCATCAGTCCATCCAGTTCGACAGATACGCAGTATTTT.

This clone was seen only once. The J gene is TRBJ2-2, the V gene TRBV11-2; D may be TRBD1 (5 bases). The CDR3 is made up of 16 amino acids. The germline V and J ends were trimmed by 0 bases and 2 bases, with 10 bases remaining between them. Germline V gene sequence: CDR1 SGHAT, CDR2 FQNNGV. This chain's CDR3 is CASSLDRDRNTGELFF. In DNA, the CDR3 is TGTGCCAGCAGCTTAGATCGCGACAGAAACACCGGGGAGCTGTTTTTT.

The gene calls are TRBV7-2 and TRBJ2-7; no clear D gene. The CDR3 consists of 13 residues. Germline V gene lookup returns CDR1 SGHTA and CDR2 FQGNSA. V lost 1 base to trimming and J lost 2 bases, with 6 bases between them. CDR3 bases: TGTGCCAGCAGCTTAGTGGGAACCTACGAGCAGTACTTC. Amino acids: CASSLVGTYEQYF.